This entry is about one TCR beta chain. Its antigen is not identified. Profiled with immunoSEQ multiplex PCR; TCRdb holds only in-frame clones, not every one. Altogether 1.5 million to 2.5 million clones are present, about 95% being singletons, with the ten largest covering around 1%. The source of the sample is a study of shared clonotypes between healthy human individuals. CD45RO-negative CD8 cells positively selected for CCR7 made up the naive population, which excluded terminally differentiated effector memory CD45RA+ cells. Donors had no recently reported acute infections or vaccinations and were HIV-negative. Study-wide findings and caveats: The study drew on few donors, limiting represented genetic and exposure-history diversity.

This receptor was taken from a man aged 18 to 30 in good health. The sequencing input was naive CD8+ T cells sorted from blood.

The chain's CDR3 is CASSLSPGAYEQYF. DNA for the CDR3: TGTGCCAGCAGCCTTTCCCCAGGTGCCTACGAGCAGTACTTC. The V and J genes are TRBV6-5 and TRBJ2-7, with D unresolved. The V and J ends lost 6 bases and 2 bases respectively, with 14 bases between them. The CDR3 loop spans 14 amino acids. Germline V gene sequence: CDR1 MNHEY, CDR2 SVGAGI.